The 17 T cell receptor beta chains presented below share a single source sample, sequenced in a study. In TCRdb, the RT-PCR reads were re-called with MiXCR into one record per CDR3 protein. The sample carries around 700,000 distinct CDR3 sequences, 13% to 15% recorded once. The specimen was memory CD4+ T cells from blood. All receptors come from a female donor in good health, serving as a healthy control.

This clonotype was found a few times. The rearrangement joins TRBV29-1 to TRBJ2-6; 7 bases agree with TRBD2. This CDR3 contains 16 residues. Germline loops: CDR1 SQVTM, CDR2 ANQGSEA. Trimming at V came to 6 bases and at J to 1 base, leaving 9 bases not matched to a gene. CDR3 coding DNA: TGCAGCGTCCAGGGAGGGGAGGTTTCTGGGGCCAACGTCCTGACTTTC. Its protein is CSVQGGEVSGANVLTF.

In its sample, this clonotype was seen many times. This rearrangement joins TRBV27 to TRBJ2-3; 7 nucleotides line up with TRBD2. This CDR3 comprises 14 residues. Trimming at V came to 6 bases and at J to 4 bases, leaving 7 bases not matched to a gene. Germline loops: CDR1 MNHEY, CDR2 SMNVEV (reference sequence). CDR3 sequence (DNA): TGTGCCAGCAGCCGGACTAGATTCGCAGATACGCAGTATTTT. It specifies CASSRTRFADTQYF.

This clonotype was found a few times. This sequence joins TRBV18 and TRBJ2-7, with TRBD2 identical over 8 bases. CDR1 is KGHSH, CDR2 LQKENI, per germline. CDR3 length: 15 amino acids. V gave up 0 bases and J gave up 6 bases; unmatched junction bases: 7. CDR3 protein: CASSPPIAGLVEQYF. The DNA of the CDR3 is TGTGCCAGCTCACCACCGATAGCGGGGCTGGTCGAGCAGTACTTC.

The chain uses TRBV24-1 and TRBJ2-1; 8 nucleotides line up with TRBD1. CDR1 and CDR2 from the germline V gene are KGHDR and SFDVKD. Losses at the gene ends were 2 bases for V and 8 bases for J; bases not matched to a gene: 7. This CDR3 comprises 15 residues. In DNA form, the CDR3 reads TGTGCCACCAGTGATTCTCGGACAGGGTCCGATGAGCAGTTCTTC. Translated, it gives CATSDSRTGSDEQFF.

In this sample, this clonotype turned up a few times. This chain uses TRBV10-3 with TRBJ2-5; the D is unclear. V was pared by 2 bases and J by 5 bases, with 6 bases between. The CDR3 loop spans 12 amino acids. From germline, CDR1 is ENHRY and CDR2 SYGVKD. This CDR3 reads CAISEQAETQYF. The DNA for the CDR3 is TGTGCCATCAGTGAGCAGGCGGAGACCCAGTACTTC.

This clonotype was found a few times. V is TRBV7-2 and J is TRBJ1-5; D is possibly TRBD1 (6 bases). The V end was cut by 4 bases, the J end by 6 bases, with 10 bases between. The CDR3 spans 13 residues. Germline CDR1 SGHTA, CDR2 FQGNSA. Written as DNA, the CDR3 is TGTGCCAGCAGCTCAGGGGCTTTTCAGCCCCAGCATTTT. Residues: CASSSGAFQPQHF.

V usage is TRBV24-1 and J usage is TRBJ2-7; TRBD1 aligns across 8 bases. J gave up 5 bases and V 3 bases, and 5 bases lay outside the gene matches. Germline V gives CDR1 KGHDR, CDR2 SFDVKD. The CDR3 has 14 residues. The CDR3 nucleotides read TGTGCCACCAGTGATGCGATGACAGGGGACGAGCAGTACTTC. It codes for CATSDAMTGDEQYF.

V usage is TRBV18 and J usage is TRBJ2-7, with 7 bases fitting TRBD2. V lost 6 bases to trimming and J lost 0 bases; unmatched junction nucleotides: 2. The CDR3 length is 13 residues. Germline CDR1 KGHSH, CDR2 LQKENI. In nucleotides, the CDR3 is TGTGCCAGCTCGGGGGGGATCTCCTACGAGCAGTACTTC. It specifies CASSGGISYEQYF.

This clonotype showed up just a few times. The genes are TRBV24-1 and TRBJ2-7; the match to TRBD2 covers 11 bases. From germline, CDR1 is KGHDR and CDR2 SFDVKD. V dropped 6 bases and J dropped 4; count of bases not matched to a gene: 1. The CDR3 totals 13 residues. As DNA, the CDR3 is TGTGCCACCAGTCTAGCGGGGGGATACGAGCAGTACTTC. This encodes CATSLAGGYEQYF.

V usage is TRBV7-3 and J usage is TRBJ1-1, with unresolved D. V was shortened by 6 bases and J by 0 bases, with 8 bases between the two germline ends. The CDR3 length is 13 residues. The V gene's germline CDR1 is SGHTA and CDR2 FQGTGA. CDR3 loop: CASSQNMNTEAFF. In DNA, the CDR3 is TGTGCCAGCAGTCAAAATATGAACACTGAAGCTTTCTTT.

V usage is TRBV27 and J usage is TRBJ2-3; possible D gene TRBD2, 5 bases. V was pared by 6 bases and J by 3 bases, with 16 bases between. CDR1 and CDR2 from the germline V gene are MNHEY and SMNVEV (reference sequence). The CDR3 loop spans 15 amino acids. The CDR3 nucleotides read TGTGCCAGCAGATCCCTAGCACTGTTTACAGATACGCAGTATTTT. Its translation: CASRSLALFTDTQYF.

This clonotype came up many times. V usage is TRBV28 and J usage is TRBJ2-1; 7 bases line up with TRBD2. Per the germline V gene, CDR1 is MDHEN and CDR2 is SYDVKM. V lost 8 bases, J lost 7 bases, and 11 bases stayed unmatched. CDR3 size: 14 residues. The CDR3 coding sequence is TGTGCCAGCTCCATCCCACAGCGGGAAAATGAGCAGTTCTTC. Translated, it gives CASSIPQRENEQFF.

This clonotype was recorded a few times. The V gene is TRBV5-8, the J gene TRBJ1-2; D remains unclear. The V gene's germline CDR1 is SGHTS and CDR2 YDEGEE. The CDR3 covers 15 residues. Trimming took off 6 bases at V and 7 bases at J, with 22 bases between the two ends. CDR3 loop: CASIDRTRLMAGYTF. As DNA, the CDR3 is TGTGCCAGCATCGATCGGACCAGGCTGATGGCTGGCTACACCTTC.

The genes are TRBV6-1 and TRBJ2-3, with D uncertain. Looked up from germline, CDR1 is MNHNS and CDR2 is SASEGT. The V and J ends lost 8 bases and 2 bases respectively, with 14 bases between them. This CDR3 is built from 14 residues. CDR3 nucleotide sequence: TGTGCCAGCCTCGACACCGGGCTCACAGATACGCAGTATTTT. It codes for CASLDTGLTDTQYF.

Only a few counts were recorded for this clonotype. The V gene is TRBV25-1, the J gene TRBJ1-1; TRBD1 agrees at 7 bases. CDR1 is MGHDK, CDR2 SYGVNS, per germline. The CDR3 covers 14 residues. J was trimmed by 4 bases and V by 3 bases; bases with no gene match: 5. CDR3 in amino acids: CASSDGQVVTEAFF. For the CDR3, the DNA is TGTGCCAGCAGTGATGGACAGGTTGTCACTGAAGCTTTCTTT. The full variable domain, its missing parts supplied by reference TRBV25-1 and TRBJ1-1, is EADIYQTPRYLVIGTGKKITLECSQTMGHDKMYWYQQDPGMELHLIHYSYGVNSTEKGDLSSESTVSRIRTEHFPLTLESARPSHTSQYLCASSDGQVVTEAFFGQGTRLTVV.

In this sample, this clonotype turned up a few times. The chain couples TRBV20-1 to TRBJ1-1; tentative D call: TRBD1 (5 bases). Trimming took off 3 bases at V and 4 bases at J, with 9 bases between the two ends. Germline lookup yields CDR1 DFQATT and CDR2 SNEGSKA (reference sequence). The CDR3 is 12 amino acids. The CDR3 nucleotides are TGCAGTGCTAGCCGAGGGGCCACTGAAGCTTTCTTT. This sequence encodes CSASRGATEAFF.

This clonotype occurred a few times. This sequence joins TRBV6-5 and TRBJ1-2; unclear D gene. Trimming removed 0 bases from V and 7 bases from J, with 9 bases in between. This CDR3 spans 13 amino acids. Germline CDR1 reads MNHEY; CDR2 reads SVGAGI. In DNA, the CDR3 is TGTGCCAGCAGTTACTCGAGAGCGGGTGGCTACACCTTC. Translated, it gives CASSYSRAGGYTF.